The 7 T cell receptor beta chains below all came from one sample that was sequenced in a study of T-cell reconstitution after alpha-beta-depleted transplantation in children. Molecular barcoding with unique molecular identifiers was used for the TCRbeta library. TCRdb used MiXCR to reprocess the PCR reads, holding one entry per CDR3 protein. The sample has under 400,000 distinct CDR3 sequences, approximately 23% seen once. Source: PBMCs, mostly from graft donor cells, taken 180 days after TCRalphabeta/CD19-depleted stem cell transplant. Receptors were obtained from a male patient younger than 18 who had a stem cell transplant for acute lymphoblastic leukemia, so the T cells may come from the graft donor.

This chain links TRBV4-1 with TRBJ2-1; the D is unclear. Trimming removed 1 base from V and 7 bases from J, with 20 bases in between. Germline V gene sequence: CDR1 MGHRA, CDR2 YSYEKL. This CDR3 comprises 17 residues. The CDR3 nucleotides read TGCGCCAGCAGCCAAGTCCCCCTAGTGGCGAAGGGTAATGAGCAGTTCTTC. Its translation: CASSQVPLVAKGNEQFF.

This chain joins TRBV20-1 and TRBJ2-5, with 7 bases matching TRBD1. Germline assignment: CDR1 DFQATT and CDR2 SNEGSKA (reference sequence). CDR3 length equals 14 residues. After removal of 5 bases from V and 2 bases from J, the junction contained 8 bases not matched to a gene. CDR3 bases: TGCAGTGCTCCCCGGACAGGAAGGCAAGAGACCCAGTACTTC. It encodes CSAPRTGRQETQYF.

The chain links TRBV20-1 to TRBJ2-1; perhaps TRBD1 as D (6 bases). The germline V gene has CDR1 DFQATT and CDR2 SNEGSKA (reference sequence). Trimming took off 4 bases at V and 4 bases at J, with 14 bases between the two ends. The length of the CDR3 is 14 residues. This CDR3 is CSANRDIRYNEQFF. The CDR3 coding sequence is TGCAGTGCTAACCGGGACATAAGATACAATGAGCAGTTCTTC.

This clonotype was counted a few times. This chain uses TRBV20-1 with TRBJ1-3; D is perhaps TRBD1 (6 bases). Trimming removed 1 base at V and 2 bases at J, with 12 bases between. There are 15 residues in the CDR3. Germline V lookup: CDR1 DFQATT, CDR2 SNEGSKA (reference sequence). The CDR3 is CSARVSGAAGNTIYF. The CDR3 bases are TGCAGTGCTAGAGTGTCAGGGGCGGCTGGAAACACCATATATTTT.

This clonotype has a count of ten or more. The rearrangement links TRBV12-3 or TRBV12-4 to TRBJ2-1; D not resolved. This CDR3 is built from 14 residues. The V end was cut by 5 bases, the J end by 5 bases, with 13 bases between. CDR3 nucleotides: TGTGCCAGCAGTACGGGCCCCGCCAACAATGAGCAGTTCTTC. Its translation is CASSTGPANNEQFF.

This clonotype was counted ten times or more. The chain combines TRBV3-1 with TRBJ2-5; 9 bases map to TRBD2. The CDR3 contains 18 residues. Germline loops: CDR1 LGHDT, CDR2 YNNKEL (reference sequence). With 2 bases clipped from V and 3 bases from J, the junction kept 13 bases outside the gene matches. Here the CDR3 DNA reads TGTGCCAGCAGCCAATGGGCTAGCGGGATTGCAAGGGAAGAGACCCAGTACTTC. Translation: CASSQWASGIAREETQYF.

The chain couples TRBV12-3 or TRBV12-4 to TRBJ2-1, with 15 bases matching TRBD2. The trim removed 1 base at V and 10 bases at J, leaving 14 bases unmatched. The CDR3 contains 19 residues. The chain's CDR3 is CASSLEGLAGGMPTNEQFF. DNA for the CDR3: TGTGCCAGCAGTTTAGAGGGACTAGCGGGGGGAATGCCTACAAACGAGCAGTTCTTC.